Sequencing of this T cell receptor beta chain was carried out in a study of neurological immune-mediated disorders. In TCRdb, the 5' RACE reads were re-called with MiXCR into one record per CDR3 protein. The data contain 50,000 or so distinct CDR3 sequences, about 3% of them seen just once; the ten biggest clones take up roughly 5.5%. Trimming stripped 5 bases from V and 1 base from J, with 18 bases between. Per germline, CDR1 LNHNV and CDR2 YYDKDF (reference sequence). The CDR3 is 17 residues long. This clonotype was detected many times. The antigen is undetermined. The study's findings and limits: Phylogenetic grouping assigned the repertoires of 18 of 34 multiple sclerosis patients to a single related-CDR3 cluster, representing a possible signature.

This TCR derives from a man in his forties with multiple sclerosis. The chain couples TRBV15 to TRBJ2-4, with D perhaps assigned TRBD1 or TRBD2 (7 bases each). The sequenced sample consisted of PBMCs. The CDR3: CATSARGGGTAKNIQYF. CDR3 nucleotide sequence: TGTGCCACCAGCGCCAGGGGGGGCGGAACGGCCAAAAACATTCAGTACTTC.